The 21 T cell receptor beta chains presented below share a single source sample, sequenced in a study of shared clonotypes between healthy human individuals. Repertoires were generated with immunoSEQ multiplex PCR, while TCRdb's copy carries only in-frame clones and drops some. The data contain around 1.1 million clones, around 77% of them seen just once; the ten biggest clones take up approximately 0.9%. Sequencing was performed on memory CD4+ T cells from PBMCs. Subset specified: CD45RA-negative fraction. The receptor set was obtained from a man aged 18 to 35 in good health. Some clones in this sample may be carry-over from other donors' samples.

CDR3 sequence: CASSSSRTGGYEQYF. The CDR3 nucleotides read TGTGCCAGCAGCTCCTCCCGGACAGGGGGCTACGAGCAGTACTTC. The chain combines TRBV11-2 with TRBJ2-7; 10 bases fit TRBD1. Per the germline V gene, CDR1 is SGHAT and CDR2 is FQNNGV. V gave up 4 bases and J gave up 3 bases; unmatched junction bases: 6. This CDR3 is built from 15 residues. The entire variable domain, with the rest obtained from reference TRBV11-2 and TRBJ2-7, is as follows: EAGVAQSPRYKIIEKRQSVAFWCNPISGHATLYWYQQILGQGPKLLIQFQNNGVVDDSQLPKDRFSAERLKGVDSTLKIQPAKLEDSAVYLCASSSSRTGGYEQYFGPGTRLTVT.

With regard to this clone: A read error may be the cause here, since a much bigger clone is one base away. Distinct nucleotide sequences in the sample also encode this CDR3. The chain joins TRBV28 to TRBJ1-4; no firm D call. Germline V gives CDR1 MDHEN, CDR2 SYDVKM. V was clipped by 3 bases and J by 5 bases, with 4 bases between them. The CDR3 loop spans 12 amino acids. CDR3 protein: CASSFLNEKLFF. The CDR3 coding sequence is TGTGCCAGCAGTTTCTTAAATGAAAAACTGTTTTTT.

V usage is TRBV11-3 and J usage is TRBJ2-1, with D possibly matching TRBD2 (5 bases). V lost 10 bases and J 7 bases, leaving 14 bases between the germline ends. Per germline, CDR1 SGHNT and CDR2 YENEEA. This CDR3 region has 12 residues. The chain's CDR3 is CATSDRGNEQFF. The CDR3 coding sequence is TGTGCCACCTCGGACCGAGGGAATGAGCAGTTCTTC.

In its sample, this clone was seen many times. CDR3 coding DNA: TGTGCCAGCAGCTCCCGTATGCGGGGTGGGGACACTGAAGCTTTCTTT. Translated, it gives CASSSRMRGGDTEAFF. The chain recombines TRBV9 with TRBJ1-1; the D is unclear. In germline, CDR1 is SGDLS, CDR2 YYNGEE. V shed 4 bases and J shed 3 bases, with 19 bases lying between them. The CDR3 is 16 amino acids.

V is TRBV6-6 and J is TRBJ1-2; the D is unclear. The CDR3 spans 12 residues. Trimming took off 0 bases at V and 8 bases at J, with 7 bases between the two ends. Germline V gene data show CDR1 as MNHNY and CDR2 as SVGAGI (reference sequence). The CDR3 coding sequence is TGTGCCAGCAGTTACTCGCAATCCGGCTACACCTTC. As protein: CASSYSQSGYTF.

A single count supports this clone. The rearrangement uses TRBV7-8 and TRBJ1-5, with 7 bases lining up with TRBD1. The J segment lost 3 bases and the V segment lost 1 base, leaving 6 bases of the junction unmatched. The CDR3 covers 16 residues. From germline, CDR1 is SGHVS and CDR2 FQNEAQ. The CDR3 here is CASSLDGRGVNQPQHF. Written as DNA, the CDR3 is TGTGCCAGCAGCTTAGACGGCAGGGGGGTCAATCAGCCCCAGCATTTT.

This chain's CDR3 is CASSLNVDNEQFF. The CDR3 DNA reads TGCGCCAGCAGCTTGAACGTTGACAATGAGCAGTTCTTC. The chain combines TRBV5-1 with TRBJ2-1; no firm D call. This CDR3 region has 13 residues. Per germline, CDR1 SGHRS and CDR2 YFSETQ. V lost 1 base, J lost 5 bases, and 7 bases lay in between.

V usage is TRBV7-9 and J usage is TRBJ1-2; 10 nucleotides agree with TRBD1. Trimming removed 4 bases from V and 5 bases from J; junction bases left unmatched: 1. The CDR3 extends over 13 amino acids. Germline CDR1 reads SEHNR; CDR2 reads FQNEAQ (reference sequence). The CDR3 nucleotides read TGTGCCAGCAGCTGGGGACAGGGGTATGGCTACACCTTC. It specifies CASSWGQGYGYTF.

CDR3 protein: CASSQTGAGYGYTF. The DNA of the CDR3 is TGTGCCAGCAGTCAAACAGGGGCCGGCTATGGCTACACCTTC. The V and J genes are TRBV27 and TRBJ1-2, with 7 bases matching TRBD1. The CDR3 sequence is 14 residues long. Per the germline V gene, CDR1 is MNHEY and CDR2 is SMNVEV (reference sequence). Losses at the gene ends were 5 bases for V and 4 bases for J; bases not matched to a gene: 7.

The chain carries TRBV28 and TRBJ2-3; D is perhaps TRBD2 (5 bases). The CDR3 extends over 18 amino acids. The V end was cut by 5 bases, the J end by 0 bases, with 21 bases between. CDR1 MDHEN and CDR2 SYDVKM come from the germline V gene. The CDR3 region has the DNA TGTGCCAGCAGTGGAACCTGGGAGCAGTTCTATAGCACAGATACGCAGTATTTT. This sequence encodes CASSGTWEQFYSTDTQYF. Drawing the rest from reference TRBV28 and TRBJ2-3, the complete variable domain is DVKVTQSSRYLVKRTGEKVFLECVQDMDHENMFWYRQDPGLGLRLIYFSYDVKMKEKGDIPEGYSVSREKKERFSLILESASTNQTSMYLCASSGTWEQFYSTDTQYFGPGTRLTVL.

The CDR3 protein is CASSGQGQYHEQYF. Written as DNA, the CDR3 is TGTGCCAGCAGTGGCCAGGGACAGTACCACGAGCAGTACTTC. V usage is TRBV25-1 and J usage is TRBJ2-7; 7 bases match TRBD1. The CDR3 totals 14 residues. With 4 bases clipped from V and 5 bases from J, the junction kept 8 bases outside the gene matches. Per the germline V gene, CDR1 is MGHDK and CDR2 is SYGVNS.

The V and J genes are TRBV5-1 and TRBJ2-2; 11 bases are a match to TRBD1. Losses at the gene ends were 4 bases for V and 1 base for J; bases not matched to a gene: 9. The CDR3 totals 18 residues. Germline loops: CDR1 SGHRS, CDR2 YFSETQ. CDR3 loop: CASSLRTGGFRNTGELFF. The DNA for the CDR3 is TGCGCCAGCAGCCTCAGGACAGGGGGCTTCCGGAACACCGGGGAGCTGTTTTTT.

J is TRBJ2-7 and V is TRBV11-2; 7 bases agree with TRBD1. The CDR3 sequence is 12 residues long. Germline-derived CDR1 and CDR2 are SGHAT and FQNNGV. V shed 5 bases and J 5 bases; nucleotides not matched to a gene: 3. Here the CDR3 reads CASSTDRDEQYF. For the CDR3, the DNA is TGTGCCAGCAGCACCGACAGGGACGAGCAGTACTTC.

This rearrangement joins TRBV6-6 to TRBJ2-7, with D maybe TRBD2 (6 bases). The CDR3 extends over 14 amino acids. Trimming removed 7 bases at V and 2 bases at J, with 15 bases between. From germline, CDR1 is MNHNY and CDR2 SVGAGI (reference sequence). CDR3 nucleotides: TGTGCCAGCACCCTGGGGACGGGGGCCTACGAGCAGTACTTC. It codes for CASTLGTGAYEQYF.

This chain joins TRBV27 and TRBJ2-7; 15 positions match TRBD2. Germline CDR1 is MNHEY and CDR2 is SMNVEV (reference sequence). The CDR3 loop spans 17 amino acids. Trimming took 5 bases from V and 6 from J; bases not matched to a gene: 11. The DNA for the CDR3 is TGTGCCAGCAGTACTATACGGACTAGCGGGAGGGCCTCCGAGCAGTACTTC. Amino acids: CASSTIRTSGRASEQYF.

This chain connects TRBV29-1 to TRBJ2-2; 9 bases fit TRBD2. The germline CDR1 and CDR2 sequences are SQVTM and ANQGSEA. The CDR3 runs to 14 residues. Losses at the gene ends were 4 bases for V and 7 bases for J; bases not matched to a gene: 7. The CDR3 protein is CSVVASGKVGELFF. DNA for the CDR3: TGCAGCGTTGTGGCTAGCGGGAAAGTCGGGGAGCTGTTTTTT.

This chain uses TRBV6-6 with TRBJ2-1, with a weak D call TRBD2 (6 bases). V lost 5 bases to trimming and J lost 1 base, with 9 bases between them. CDR1 is MNHNY, CDR2 SVGAGI, per germline (reference sequence). This CDR3 region has 14 residues. The CDR3: CASSLGTSYNEQFF. CDR3 coding DNA: TGTGCCAGCAGTCTCGGGACTTCCTACAATGAGCAGTTCTTC.

On this clone: The sample holds other DNA sequences that translate to the same CDR3. The V gene is TRBV11-2, the J gene TRBJ2-2, with 11 bases lining up with TRBD2. V was clipped by 3 bases and J by 5 bases; unmatched bases: 2. CDR1 and CDR2 (germline): SGHAT, FQNNGV. The CDR3 loop spans 15 amino acids. As DNA, the CDR3 is TGTGCCAGCAGCTTGGGACTAGCGGTTACCGGGGAGCTGTTTTTT. Translating it yields CASSLGLAVTGELFF. Looking up the rest from reference TRBV11-2 and TRBJ2-2 gives the full variable domain: EAGVAQSPRYKIIEKRQSVAFWCNPISGHATLYWYQQILGQGPKLLIQFQNNGVVDDSQLPKDRFSAERLKGVDSTLKIQPAKLEDSAVYLCASSLGLAVTGELFFGEGSRLTVL.

This clone was detected ten times or more. This chain uses TRBV6-5 with TRBJ2-7; 9 positions match TRBD1. The CDR3 extends over 13 amino acids. From germline, CDR1 is MNHEY and CDR2 SVGAGI. Unmatched junction bases numbered 6, after V lost 5 bases and J lost 7 bases. In DNA, the CDR3 is TGTGCCAGCAGTCACAGGGGGCTGAGTGAGCAGTACTTC. Protein sequence: CASSHRGLSEQYF.

This sequence joins TRBV11-1 and TRBJ2-3; 8 positions match TRBD1. V gave up 2 bases and J gave up 1 base; unmatched junction bases: 2. This CDR3 contains 15 residues. CDR1 and CDR2 from the germline V gene are SGHAT and FQDESV (reference sequence). CDR3 nucleotide sequence: TGTGCCAGCAGCTTATTGGGACAGGGCACAGATACGCAGTATTTT. This translates into CASSLLGQGTDTQYF.

The chain couples TRBV2 to TRBJ2-7, with D possibly being TRBD1 (5 bases). The V and J ends lost 8 bases and 3 bases respectively, with 11 bases between them. Germline CDR1 SNHLY, CDR2 FYNNEI. The CDR3 covers 12 residues. CDR3 nucleotides: TGTGCCAGCGGGGCAGGACGCTACGAGCAGTACTTC. Residues: CASGAGRYEQYF.